The following is a T cell receptor (beta chain) sequence with its context. In the study's own analysis: Reference gene primers were amplified, and this amplification served to estimate nucleated cell counts. Clones were read by immunoSEQ multiplex PCR, and TCRdb kept only the in-frame ones, dropping some. The V and J calls and clone size were taken over from that table, and D and trimming were inferred from the DNA. The profile covers about 240,000 clones, with approximately 80% appearing a single time and roughly a tenth taken by the ten largest. The data were obtained in a study of blood T cell repertoires in COVID-19. Study-level information: Samples of COVID-19 (acute and convalescent) were obtained from the United States, Italy and Spain.

The CDR3 totals 17 residues. The germline gives CDR1 SGHDT, CDR2 YYEEEE. J was trimmed by 0 bases and V by 4 bases; bases with no gene match: 10. The sequence derives from a woman at least 80 years old with acute or convalescent COVID-19. The V call is TRBV5-6, the J call TRBJ1-3; 7 nucleotides align to TRBD1. The sequencing input was peripheral blood. The CDR3: CASSPRGQFISGNTIYF. Written as DNA, the CDR3 is TGTGCCAGCAGCCCCCGGGGACAGTTTATCTCTGGAAACACCATATATTTT.